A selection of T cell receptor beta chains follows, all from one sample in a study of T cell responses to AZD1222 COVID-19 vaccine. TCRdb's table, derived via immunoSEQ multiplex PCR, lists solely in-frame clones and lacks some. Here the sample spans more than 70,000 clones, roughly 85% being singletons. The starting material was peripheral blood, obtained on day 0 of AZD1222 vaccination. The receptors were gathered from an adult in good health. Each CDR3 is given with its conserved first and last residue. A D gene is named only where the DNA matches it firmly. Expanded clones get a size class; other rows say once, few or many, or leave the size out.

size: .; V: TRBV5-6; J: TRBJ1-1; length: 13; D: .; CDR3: CASRYTGNTEAFF; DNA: TGTGCCAGCAGATACACAGGGAACACTGAAGCTTTCTTT
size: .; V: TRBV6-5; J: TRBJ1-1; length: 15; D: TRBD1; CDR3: CASSYSGQVLDEAFF; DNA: TGTGCCAGCAGTTACTCGGGACAGGTGCTAGATGAAGCTTTCTTT
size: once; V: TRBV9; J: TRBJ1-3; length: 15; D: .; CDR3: CASSPFRVSGNTIYF; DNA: TGTGCCAGCAGCCCTTTCCGAGTCTCTGGAAACACCATATATTTT
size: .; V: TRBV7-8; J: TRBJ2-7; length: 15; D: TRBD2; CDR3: CASSLKRTRGYEQYF; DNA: TGTGCCAGCAGCTTAAAGAGGACTAGAGGCTACGAGCAGTACTTC
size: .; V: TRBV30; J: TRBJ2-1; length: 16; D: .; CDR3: CAWSRTRARAHNEQFF; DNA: TGTGCCTGGAGCAGGACACGAGCGAGGGCCCACAATGAGCAGTTCTTC
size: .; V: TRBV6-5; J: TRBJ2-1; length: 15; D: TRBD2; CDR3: CASSRTSGDYNEQFF; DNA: TGTGCCAGCAGTAGGACTAGCGGGGACTACAATGAGCAGTTCTTC
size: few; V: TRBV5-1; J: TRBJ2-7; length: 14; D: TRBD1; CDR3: CASSLQGADYEQYF; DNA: TGCGCCAGCAGCTTACAGGGGGCGGACTACGAGCAGTACTTC
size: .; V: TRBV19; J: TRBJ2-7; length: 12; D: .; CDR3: CASSVANYEQYF; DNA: TGTGCCAGTAGCGTAGCGAACTACGAGCAGTACTTC
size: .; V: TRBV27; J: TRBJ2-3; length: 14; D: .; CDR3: CASSPGLNTDTQYF; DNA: TGTGCCAGCAGCCCGGGACTGAACACAGATACGCAGTATTTT
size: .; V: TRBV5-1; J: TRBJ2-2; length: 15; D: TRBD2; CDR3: CASSLPLADTGELFF; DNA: TGCGCCAGCAGCCTCCCCCTAGCGGACACCGGGGAGCTGTTTTTT
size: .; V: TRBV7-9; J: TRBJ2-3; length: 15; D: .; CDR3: CASSVALASTDTQYF; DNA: TGTGCCAGCAGCGTAGCACTTGCTAGCACAGATACGCAGTATTTT
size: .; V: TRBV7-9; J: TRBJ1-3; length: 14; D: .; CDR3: CASRQGVSGNTIYF; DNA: TGTGCCAGCAGACAAGGGGTCTCTGGAAACACCATATATTTT
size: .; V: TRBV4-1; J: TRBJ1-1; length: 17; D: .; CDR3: CASSQGGMAPMNTEAFF; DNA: TGCGCCAGCAGCCAAGGAGGAATGGCCCCCATGAACACTGAAGCTTTCTTT
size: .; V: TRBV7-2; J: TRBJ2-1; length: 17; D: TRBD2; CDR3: CASSGPLAGFSYNEQFF; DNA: TGTGCCAGCAGCGGCCCACTAGCGGGTTTCTCCTACAATGAGCAGTTCTTC
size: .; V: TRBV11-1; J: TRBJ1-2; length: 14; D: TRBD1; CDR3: CASSSGQGNYGYTF; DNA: TGTGCCAGCAGCTCGGGACAGGGAAACTATGGCTACACCTTC
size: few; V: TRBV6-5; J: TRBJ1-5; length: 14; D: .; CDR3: CATSMGGANQPQHF; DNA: TGTGCCACCTCGATGGGGGGGGCCAATCAGCCCCAGCATTTT
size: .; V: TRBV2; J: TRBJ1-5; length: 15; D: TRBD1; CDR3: CASGTSSGGNQPQHF; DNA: TGTGCCAGCGGGACCAGTTCAGGGGGAAATCAGCCCCAGCATTTT
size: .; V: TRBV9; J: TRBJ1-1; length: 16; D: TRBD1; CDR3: CASSVVPGQGDTEAFF; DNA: TGTGCCAGCAGCGTAGTCCCCGGACAGGGGGACACTGAAGCTTTCTTT
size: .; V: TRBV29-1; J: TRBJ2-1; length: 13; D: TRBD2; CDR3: CSVGLANVNEQFF; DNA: TGCAGCGTTGGACTAGCGAATGTCAATGAGCAGTTCTTC
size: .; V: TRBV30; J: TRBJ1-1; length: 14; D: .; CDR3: CAWRRQAQNTEAFF; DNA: TGTGCCTGGAGGAGACAGGCTCAGAACACTGAAGCTTTCTTT
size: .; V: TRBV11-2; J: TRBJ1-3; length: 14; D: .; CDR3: CASSFVRGGNTIYF; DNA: TGTGCCAGCAGCTTCGTCAGGGGTGGAAACACCATATATTTT
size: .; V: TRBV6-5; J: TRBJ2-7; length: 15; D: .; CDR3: CASSYMQGRDYEQYF; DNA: TGTGCCAGCAGTTACATGCAGGGAAGGGACTACGAGCAGTACTTC
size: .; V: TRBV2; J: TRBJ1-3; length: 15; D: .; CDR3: CASSEAGSPGNTIYF; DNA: TGTGCCAGCAGTGAAGCAGGTTCTCCTGGAAACACCATATATTTT
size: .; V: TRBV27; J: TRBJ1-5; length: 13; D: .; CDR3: CASSLREDQPQHF; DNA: TGTGCCAGCAGTTTGAGAGAGGATCAGCCCCAGCATTTT
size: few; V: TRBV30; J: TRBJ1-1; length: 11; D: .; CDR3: CAHRSGTEAFF; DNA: TGTGCCCACCGATCGGGCACTGAAGCTTTCTTT
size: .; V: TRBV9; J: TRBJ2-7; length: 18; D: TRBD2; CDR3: CASSVGLAGGRSSYEQYF; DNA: TGTGCCAGCAGCGTGGGACTAGCGGGAGGGCGTAGCTCCTACGAGCAGTACTTC
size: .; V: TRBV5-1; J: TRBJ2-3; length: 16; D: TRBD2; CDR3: CASSQGLVRNTDTQYF; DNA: TGCGCCAGCAGCCAGGGACTAGTGAGGAACACAGATACGCAGTATTTT
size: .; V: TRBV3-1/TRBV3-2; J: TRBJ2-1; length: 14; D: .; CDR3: CASSQKAGYNEQFF; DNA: TGTGCCAGCAGCCAAAAAGCGGGTTACAATGAGCAGTTCTTC
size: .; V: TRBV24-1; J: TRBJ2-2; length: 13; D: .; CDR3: CATSHPNTGELFF; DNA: TGTGCCACCAGTCATCCGAACACCGGGGAGCTGTTTTTT
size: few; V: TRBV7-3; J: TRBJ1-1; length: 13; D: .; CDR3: CASSLQANTEAFF; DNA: TGTGCCAGCAGCTTACAAGCGAACACTGAAGCTTTCTTT
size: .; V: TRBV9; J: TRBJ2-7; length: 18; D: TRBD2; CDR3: CASSVGLAGGQLGYEQYF; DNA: TGTGCCAGCAGCGTAGGTCTAGCGGGAGGTCAATTGGGCTACGAGCAGTACTTC
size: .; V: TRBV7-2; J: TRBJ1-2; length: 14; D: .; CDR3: CASSPLEGSYGYTF; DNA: TGTGCCAGCAGCCCCCTAGAGGGCAGCTATGGCTACACCTTC
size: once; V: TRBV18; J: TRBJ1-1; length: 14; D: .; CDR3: CASSPPGRDTEAFF; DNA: TGTGCCAGCTCCCCTCCGGGGCGCGACACTGAAGCTTTCTTT
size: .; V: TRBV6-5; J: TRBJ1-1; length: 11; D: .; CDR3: CASTFNTEAFF; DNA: TGTGCCAGCACTTTTAACACTGAAGCTTTCTTT
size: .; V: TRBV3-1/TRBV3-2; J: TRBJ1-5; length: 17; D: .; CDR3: CASSQDPDVGSNQPQHF; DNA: TGTGCCAGCAGCCAAGATCCCGATGTCGGGAGCAATCAGCCCCAGCATTTT
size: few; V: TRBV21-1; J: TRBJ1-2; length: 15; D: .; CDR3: CASSTGQVDEDGYTF; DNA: TGTGCCAGCAGCACTGGACAGGTCGATGAGGATGGCTACACCTTC
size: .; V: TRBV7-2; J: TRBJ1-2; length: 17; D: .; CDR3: CASSLRIQVGTNYGYTF; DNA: TGTGCCAGCAGCTTACGGATACAGGTGGGAACTAACTATGGCTACACCTTC
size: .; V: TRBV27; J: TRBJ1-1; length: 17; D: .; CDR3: CASSLLPPTGPNTEAFF; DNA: TGTGCCAGCAGTTTACTCCCCCCGACAGGCCCGAACACTGAAGCTTTCTTT
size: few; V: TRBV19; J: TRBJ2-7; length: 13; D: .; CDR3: CASSRQGNYEQYF; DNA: TGTGCCAGTAGTCGGCAGGGAAACTACGAGCAGTACTTC
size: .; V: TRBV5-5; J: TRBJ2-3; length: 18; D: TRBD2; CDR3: CASSLVSTSGTYTDTQYF; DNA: TGTGCCAGCAGCTTGGTATCCACTAGCGGGACTTACACAGATACGCAGTATTTT
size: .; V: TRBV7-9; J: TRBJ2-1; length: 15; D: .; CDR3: CASSLPTRVVNEQFF; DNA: TGTGCCAGCAGCTTACCGACTAGAGTGGTCAATGAGCAGTTCTTC
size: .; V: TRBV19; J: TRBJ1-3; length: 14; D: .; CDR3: CASSVTGKGNTIYF; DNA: TGTGCCAGTAGTGTAACAGGGAAGGGAAACACCATATATTTT
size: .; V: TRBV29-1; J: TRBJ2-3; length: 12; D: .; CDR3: CSVGGGTDTQYF; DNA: TGCAGCGTTGGAGGGGGAACGGATACGCAGTATTTT
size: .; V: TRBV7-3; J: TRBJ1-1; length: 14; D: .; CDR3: CASSFAGVNTEAFF; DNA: TGTGCCAGCAGTTTTGCAGGGGTGAACACTGAAGCTTTCTTT
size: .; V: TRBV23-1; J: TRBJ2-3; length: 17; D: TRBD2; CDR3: CASSQPKGSGSTDTQYF; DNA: TGCGCCAGCAGTCAACCGAAGGGTAGCGGGAGCACAGATACGCAGTATTTT
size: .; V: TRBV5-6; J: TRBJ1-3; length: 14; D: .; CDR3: CASSLRGSGNTIYF; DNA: TGTGCCAGCAGCTTGCGTGGTTCTGGAAACACCATATATTTT
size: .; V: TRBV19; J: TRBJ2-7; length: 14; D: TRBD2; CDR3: CASSLGLAGYEQYF; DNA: TGTGCCAGTAGTTTAGGACTAGCGGGATACGAGCAGTACTTC
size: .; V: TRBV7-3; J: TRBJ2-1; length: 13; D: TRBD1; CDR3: CASSPDRDHEQFF; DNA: TGTGCCAGCAGCCCGGACAGGGACCATGAGCAGTTCTTC
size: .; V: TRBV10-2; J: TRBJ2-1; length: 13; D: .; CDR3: CASSESLFGEQFF; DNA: TGCGCCAGCAGTGAGTCCCTTTTCGGGGAGCAGTTCTTC